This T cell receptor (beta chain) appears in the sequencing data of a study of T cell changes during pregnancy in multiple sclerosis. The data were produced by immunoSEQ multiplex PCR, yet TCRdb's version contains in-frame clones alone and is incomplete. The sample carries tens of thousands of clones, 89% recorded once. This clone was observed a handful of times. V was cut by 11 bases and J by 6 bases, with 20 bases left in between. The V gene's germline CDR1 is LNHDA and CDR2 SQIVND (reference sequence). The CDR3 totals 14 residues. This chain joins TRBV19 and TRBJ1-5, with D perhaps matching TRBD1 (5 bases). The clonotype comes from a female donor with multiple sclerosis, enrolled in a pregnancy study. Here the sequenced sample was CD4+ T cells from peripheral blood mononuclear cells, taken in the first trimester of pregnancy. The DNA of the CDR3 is TGTGCCGGCTCAGGGCAGGGATCGATTCAGCCCCAGCATTTT. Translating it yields CAGSGQGSIQPQHF. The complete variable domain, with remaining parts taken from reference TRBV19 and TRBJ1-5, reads DGGITQSPKYLFRKEGQNVTLSCEQNLNHDAMYWYRQDPGQGLRLIYYSQIVNDFQKGDIAEGYSVSREKKESFPLTVTSAQKNPTAFYLCAGSGQGSIQPQHFGDGTRLSIL.